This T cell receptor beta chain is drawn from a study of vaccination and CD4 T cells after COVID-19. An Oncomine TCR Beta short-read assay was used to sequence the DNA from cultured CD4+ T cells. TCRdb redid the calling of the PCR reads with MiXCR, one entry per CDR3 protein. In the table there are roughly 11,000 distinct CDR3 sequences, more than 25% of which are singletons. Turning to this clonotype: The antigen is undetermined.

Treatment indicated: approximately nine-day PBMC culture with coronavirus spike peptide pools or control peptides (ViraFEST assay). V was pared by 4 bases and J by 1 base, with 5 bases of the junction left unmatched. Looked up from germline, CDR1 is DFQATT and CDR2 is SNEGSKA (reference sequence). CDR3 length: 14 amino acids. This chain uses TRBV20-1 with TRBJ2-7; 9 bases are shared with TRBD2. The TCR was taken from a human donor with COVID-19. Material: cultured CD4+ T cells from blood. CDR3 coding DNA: TGCAGTGCTACGGGTCTAGCGGGGTCCTACGAGCAGTACTTC. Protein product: CSATGLAGSYEQYF.